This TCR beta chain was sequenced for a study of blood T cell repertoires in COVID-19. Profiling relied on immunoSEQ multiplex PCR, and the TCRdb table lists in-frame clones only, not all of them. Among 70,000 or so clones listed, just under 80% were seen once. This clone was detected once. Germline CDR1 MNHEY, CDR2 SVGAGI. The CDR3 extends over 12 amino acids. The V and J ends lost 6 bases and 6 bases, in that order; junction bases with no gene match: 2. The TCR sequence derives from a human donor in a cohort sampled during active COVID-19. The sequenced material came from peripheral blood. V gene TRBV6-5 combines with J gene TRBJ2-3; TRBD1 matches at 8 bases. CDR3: CASSGQGDTQYF. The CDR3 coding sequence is TGTGCCAGCAGCGGACAGGGCGATACGCAGTATTTT.